This TCR beta chain was sequenced in a study of T cell changes during pregnancy in multiple sclerosis. V dropped 5 bases and J dropped 4; count of bases not matched to a gene: 13. This CDR3 has 19 residues. The germline V gene encodes CDR1 MNHEY and CDR2 SMNVEV (reference sequence). Here immunoSEQ multiplex PCR was the method, and the copy in TCRdb shows in-frame clones only, minus some. The sample includes approximately 85,000 clones, approximately 89% seen only once; the top ten take 2.5%. Sequences were derived from peripheral blood, sampled in the first trimester of pregnancy. This TCR was sampled from a female donor with multiple sclerosis, enrolled in a pregnancy study. The V gene is TRBV27, the J gene TRBJ2-1; TRBD2 agrees at 14 bases. Written as DNA, the CDR3 is TGTGCCAGCAGTCTCCAGACTAGCGGGGGGGCCCGGGGTTACAATGAGCAGTTCTTC. As protein: CASSLQTSGGARGYNEQFF.